The sequence of this T cell receptor beta chain was determined in a study of blood T cell repertoires in COVID-19. Study-wide context: COVID-19 samples collected from the United States, Italy and Spain covered acute and convalescent phases. Sources were T cells, B-cell-depleted T cells, or PBMCs; the material itself was cDNA or gDNA.

Germline CDR1 and CDR2: MDHEN and SYDVKM. After removal of 6 bases from V and 2 bases from J, the junction contained 9 bases not matched to a gene. This CDR3 region has 15 residues. Ages ranged from roughly 18 to 100 years, with residence in about two dozen US areas. In the source study's methods: Estimated nucleated cell counts came from reference gene primer amplification. Libraries were prepared by immunoSEQ multiplex PCR; TCRdb keeps only in-frame clonotypes and omits some of them. V, J and clone size are taken as reported in that table, and D and trimming were inferred from the DNA itself. The table lists around 300,000 clones, about 90% of them singletons, with approximately 4.3% in the top ten.

Sample: PBMCs or T cells enriched from blood (not recorded which). This TCR was sampled from a woman aged 18-29 years with acute COVID-19. The chain uses TRBV28 and TRBJ2-7; 8 nucleotides match TRBD1. The CDR3 is CASSLDRVPPYEQYF. CDR3 bases: TGTGCCAGCAGCTTGGACAGGGTGCCTCCCTACGAGCAGTACTTC.